The following is a T cell receptor (beta chain) sequence with its context. The target antigen is unknown. This PCR relied on a set of 60 Vbeta primers and 13 Jbeta primers. Repertoires were generated with immunoSEQ multiplex PCR, while TCRdb's copy carries only in-frame clones and drops some. There are 150,000 to 200,000 clones in the sample; 80% to 85% occur only once, and 2.2% lies in the top ten. This entry is derived from a study of cytomegalovirus exposure and HLA in healthy donors. Findings and limits, study-wide: Later work associated approximately 17,000 TCR beta sequences with HLA alleles at 0.05 false discovery rate.

This TCR came from a woman aged 25 to 45 in good health and CMV-seronegative. Sequenced: PBMCs.

The CDR3 region is CAIRGTGYGYTF. CDR3 bases: TGTGCCATCAGGGGGACAGGCTATGGCTACACCTTC. The chain recombines TRBV10-3 with TRBJ1-2; TRBD1 agrees at 8 bases. Trimming at V came to 6 bases and at J to 4 bases, leaving 1 base not matched to a gene. The CDR3 consists of 12 residues. Germline CDR1 and CDR2: ENHRY and SYGVKD.